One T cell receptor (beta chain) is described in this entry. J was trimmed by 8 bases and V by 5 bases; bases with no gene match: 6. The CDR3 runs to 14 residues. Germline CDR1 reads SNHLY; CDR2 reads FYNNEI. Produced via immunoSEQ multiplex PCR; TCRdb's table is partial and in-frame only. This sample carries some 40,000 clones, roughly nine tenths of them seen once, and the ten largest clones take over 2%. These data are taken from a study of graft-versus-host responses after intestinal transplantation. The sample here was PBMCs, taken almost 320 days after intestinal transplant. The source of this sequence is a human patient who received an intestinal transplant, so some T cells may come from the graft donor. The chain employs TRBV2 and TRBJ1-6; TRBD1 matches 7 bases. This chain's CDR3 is CASSRGGSDSPLHF. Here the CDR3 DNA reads TGTGCCAGCAGTCGAGGGGGCTCGGATTCACCCCTCCACTTT.